This T cell receptor (beta chain) appears in the sequencing data of a study of blood T cell repertoires in COVID-19. At the level of the study: Samples taken during acute and convalescent COVID-19 were collected in the United States, Italy and Spain.

The germline gives CDR1 LNHDA, CDR2 SQIVND (reference sequence). This CDR3 comprises 17 residues. Trimming cost V 7 bases and J 1 base, with 22 bases left between them. In the original workflow: Using reference gene primer amplification, nucleated cell counts were estimated. TCRdb's copy holds only in-frame clones and misses some; the assay was immunoSEQ multiplex PCR. Clone size and V and J calls were adopted from that table, with D and trimming inferred from the DNA. The table includes about 120,000 clones, about nine tenths detected once. This clonotype originated in a human donor in a cohort sampled during active COVID-19. Sequences were obtained from peripheral blood. The chain has TRBV19 and TRBJ1-1, with no clear D. In DNA form, the CDR3 reads TGTGCCAGTATCCCCCCCAAATCCGTTGGGCAGAACACTGAAGCTTTCTTT. It encodes CASIPPKSVGQNTEAFF.